This passage covers 7 T cell receptor beta chains from one sample sequenced in a study of blood T cell repertoires in COVID-19. The method was immunoSEQ multiplex PCR; TCRdb's version includes in-frame clones alone and lacks a portion of them. The data contain about 220,000 clones, around 89% of them seen just once; the ten biggest clones take up about 2.4%. The sample taken for sequencing was PBMCs or T cells enriched from blood (not recorded which). The receptors were sampled from a woman aged 25 to 45 who had recovered from COVID-19.

CDR3 nucleotides: TGTGCCAGCAGTGAAGCGCGGGGGAATGAAAAACTGTTTTTT. This encodes CASSEARGNEKLFF. The chain links TRBV6-1 to TRBJ1-4, with a tentative D call TRBD1 (5 bases). Germline V gene lookup returns CDR1 MNHNS and CDR2 SASEGT. This CDR3 contains 14 residues. V shed 0 bases and J shed 5 bases, with 7 bases lying between them.

The genes are TRBV25-1 and TRBJ2-5; D not certain. Trimming stripped 7 bases from V and 7 bases from J, with 13 bases between. The CDR3 runs 12 residues. Germline-derived CDR1 and CDR2 are MGHDK and SYGVNS. CDR3 loop: CASTSRRGTQYF. CDR3 DNA: TGTGCCAGCACCAGTCGGCGAGGGACCCAGTACTTC.

V is TRBV7-2 and J is TRBJ1-1; no clear D gene. In germline, CDR1 is SGHTA, CDR2 FQGNSA. The CDR3 covers 14 residues. V was clipped by 5 bases and J by 2 bases, with 12 bases between them. The CDR3 spells CASSPRRGNTEAFF. In DNA form, the CDR3 reads TGTGCCAGCAGCCCGAGACGGGGTAACACTGAAGCTTTCTTT. The full variable domain, with the rest looked up from reference TRBV7-2 and TRBJ1-1, is GAGVSQSPSNKVTEKGKDVELRCDPISGHTALYWYRQSLGQGLEFLIYFQGNSAPDKSGLPSDRFSAERTGGSVSTLTIQRTQQEDSAVYLCASSPRRGNTEAFFGQGTRLTVV.

The V call is TRBV7-2, the J call TRBJ1-2; 11 nucleotides align to TRBD1. After removal of 5 bases from V and 3 bases from J, the junction contained 14 bases not matched to a gene. This CDR3 region has 18 residues. Germline-derived CDR1 and CDR2 are SGHTA and FQGNSA. This chain's CDR3 is CASSPRGPGQGVDYGYTF. Written as DNA, the CDR3 is TGTGCCAGCAGCCCACGAGGACCGGGACAGGGGGTAGACTATGGCTACACCTTC. Together with reference TRBV7-2 and TRBJ1-2, the CDR3 gives the full variable domain: GAGVSQSPSNKVTEKGKDVELRCDPISGHTALYWYRQSLGQGLEFLIYFQGNSAPDKSGLPSDRFSAERTGGSVSTLTIQRTQQEDSAVYLCASSPRGPGQGVDYGYTFGSGTRLTVV.

As regards this clone: Additional DNA sequences in this sample encode the identical CDR3. The V call is TRBV6-5, the J call TRBJ1-1; the D is unclear. Trimming left V 0 bases short and J 5 bases short, with 7 bases between. CDR3 length equals 13 residues. CDR1 MNHEY and CDR2 SVGAGI come from the germline V gene. CDR3 loop: CASSYSRGTEAFF. Written as DNA, the CDR3 is TGTGCCAGCAGTTACTCGAGAGGGACTGAAGCTTTCTTT.

The chain uses TRBV18 and TRBJ1-1; 9 nucleotides agree with TRBD1. With V trimmed by 6 bases and J by 4 bases, 6 bases remained unmatched. The CDR3 has 14 residues. Germline V gives CDR1 KGHSH, CDR2 LQKENI. The CDR3 DNA follows: TGTGCCAGCTCCCAATTACAGGGGGCCACTGAAGCTTTCTTT. It codes for CASSQLQGATEAFF.

V usage is TRBV19 and J usage is TRBJ2-7, with TRBD1 matching over 7 bases. Looked up from germline, CDR1 is LNHDA and CDR2 is SQIVND (reference sequence). CDR3 length equals 17 residues. J was trimmed by 2 bases and V by 3 bases; bases with no gene match: 13. The CDR3 protein is CASSIGPTGVRAYEQYF. The CDR3 DNA is TGTGCCAGTAGTATCGGACCTACAGGGGTGAGGGCCTACGAGCAGTACTTC.